This T cell receptor beta chain was captured by sequencing in a study of technical replicates of blood from a handful of donors. The germline V gene has CDR1 MNHNS and CDR2 SASEGT. V lost 0 bases and J 0 bases, leaving 12 bases between the germline ends. The CDR3 runs 17 residues. Clones were read by immunoSEQ multiplex PCR, and TCRdb kept only the in-frame ones, dropping some. The sample has under 70,000 clones; 80% to 95% are singletons. The chain joins TRBV6-1 to TRBJ1-5, with D perhaps matching TRBD1 (6 bases). Sequences were obtained from PBMCs. This receptor was obtained from a human donor in good health. Some clones in this sample may be carry-over from other donors' samples. Here the CDR3 reads CASSEADSWGSNQPQHF. In DNA form, the CDR3 reads TGTGCCAGCAGTGAAGCGGACAGCTGGGGTAGCAATCAGCCCCAGCATTTT.